Below, 19 T cell receptor beta chains from the same sample are listed, as sequenced in a study of T-cell memory formation after mild COVID-19. TCRdb processed the 5' RACE reads anew with MiXCR; each CDR3 protein has one entry. The sample lists approximately 350,000 distinct CDR3 sequences, 13% occurring once. Sequencing input: PBMCs or a T cell subset sorted from them (not recorded which). The receptors derive from a man aged 18 to 29 who had mild COVID-19 (a few samples of this study predate the infection). Cell type and time point are not known.

This clonotype was observed many times. V gene TRBV10-3 combines with J gene TRBJ2-3; D call uncertain. Germline V lookup: CDR1 ENHRY, CDR2 SYGVKD. The V end was cut by 6 bases, the J end by 8 bases, with 21 bases between. This CDR3 has 15 amino acids. CDR3 protein: CAISAALPTGRTQYF. DNA for the CDR3: TGTGCCATCAGCGCCGCCCTTCCTACGGGTCGTACGCAGTATTTT.

This clonotype was counted between two and nine times. The chain carries TRBV5-1 and TRBJ1-5; TRBD1 might be the D (6 bases). This CDR3 is 15 amino acids long. Germline assignment: CDR1 SGHRS and CDR2 YFSETQ. V lost 4 bases and J 7 bases, leaving 18 bases between the germline ends. CDR3 residues: CASSEFSGGSQPQHF. Here the CDR3 DNA reads TGCGCCAGCAGCGAATTCTCGGGGGGCAGCCAGCCCCAGCATTTT.

This clonotype was detected only a few times. This chain links TRBV12-3 or TRBV12-4 with TRBJ1-2; unclear D gene. Trimming removed 1 base at V and 4 bases at J, with 10 bases between. The CDR3 sequence is 14 residues long. The CDR3 DNA sequence: TGTGCCAGCAGTTTAGATTCGCAGAGCTATGGCTACACCTTC. Translation: CASSLDSQSYGYTF.

This clonotype was recorded at least ten times. V is TRBV18 and J is TRBJ1-2; D is unclear. The V and J ends lost 3 bases and 2 bases respectively, with 7 bases between them. Germline V gene lookup returns CDR1 KGHSH and CDR2 LQKENI. The CDR3 is made up of 13 amino acids. The CDR3 spells CASSPQENYGYTF. The DNA of the CDR3 is TGTGCCAGCTCACCCCAGGAAAACTATGGCTACACCTTC.

The table lists this clonotype with a few counts. The chain employs TRBV9 and TRBJ1-6, with 9 bases aligning to TRBD1. The trim removed 3 bases at V and 7 bases at J, leaving 8 bases unmatched. There are 16 residues in the CDR3. Germline assignment: CDR1 SGDLS and CDR2 YYNGEE. The CDR3 sequence is CASSAGQGRENSPLHF. The CDR3 DNA reads as TGTGCCAGCAGCGCGGGACAGGGTAGGGAGAATTCACCCCTCCACTTT. Variable domain in full (rest from reference TRBV9 and TRBJ1-6): DSGVTQTPKHLITATGQRVTLRCSPRSGDLSVYWYQQSLDQGLQFLIQYYNGEERAKGNILERFSAQQFPDLHSELNLSSLELGDSALYFCASSAGQGRENSPLHFGNGTRLTVT.

A few counts support this clonotype. This chain uses TRBV5-1 with TRBJ2-1; D might be TRBD1 (6 bases). Germline values: CDR1 SGHRS, CDR2 YFSETQ. The CDR3 extends over 13 amino acids. Trimming pared 2 bases from V and 8 bases from J, leaving 11 bases between. The CDR3 DNA follows: TGCGCCAGCAGCTTACAGGGAACGGATGAGCAGTTCTTC. Translation: CASSLQGTDEQFF.

This clonotype was observed at least ten times. The V gene is TRBV27, the J gene TRBJ2-7; 7 bases align to TRBD2. Germline V gene sequence: CDR1 MNHEY, CDR2 SMNVEV (reference sequence). This CDR3 comprises 14 residues. J was trimmed by 2 bases and V by 3 bases; bases with no gene match: 4. DNA of the CDR3: TGTGCCAGCAGTTTGGGGGGGAGGCCCTACGAGCAGTACTTC. This gives the protein CASSLGGRPYEQYF.

This clonotype was seen more than once but under ten times. This chain joins TRBV28 and TRBJ1-5; 9 bases align to TRBD1. Looked up from germline, CDR1 is MDHEN and CDR2 is SYDVKM. The CDR3 length is 15 residues. V lost 5 bases to trimming and J lost 3 bases; unmatched junction nucleotides: 5. The CDR3 loop reads CASSGQGSYNQPQHF. DNA of the CDR3: TGTGCCAGCAGTGGACAGGGGAGCTACAATCAGCCCCAGCATTTT.

The rearrangement links TRBV6-6 to TRBJ2-7, with 7 bases aligning to TRBD1. The germline V gene has CDR1 MNHNY and CDR2 SVGAGI (reference sequence). This CDR3 contains 17 residues. Trimming removed 7 bases from V and 2 bases from J; junction bases left unmatched: 17. CDR3 residues: CASTSRDRTHRAYEQYF. CDR3 nucleotide sequence: TGTGCCAGCACCAGCCGGGACAGAACCCACAGGGCCTACGAGCAGTACTTC.

This clonotype was picked up a small number of times. V is TRBV20-1 and J is TRBJ1-4, with D uncertain. The germline V gene encodes CDR1 DFQATT and CDR2 SNEGSKA (reference sequence). The CDR3 is 13 amino acids. V lost 6 bases and J lost 4, with 12 bases in between. CDR3 loop: CSAPSRFNEKLFF. The CDR3 DNA is TGCAGTGCCCCTAGCAGGTTTAATGAAAAACTGTTTTTT.

This clonotype has a handful of counts. The junction departs from the called germline gene at one end, perhaps through a read error. The chain has TRBV4-1 and TRBJ2-1, with D possibly being TRBD1 or TRBD2 (5 bases each). This CDR3 has 13 amino acids. Germline values: CDR1 MGHRA, CDR2 YSYEKL. The CDR3 DNA is TGCGCCAGCAGCCAAGCCTTGGGGACCCCTATGGTCTTC. This encodes CASSQALGTPMVF.

The rearrangement links TRBV20-1 to TRBJ1-1, with D possibly matching TRBD1 (5 bases). Germline loops: CDR1 DFQATT, CDR2 SNEGSKA (reference sequence). The CDR3 is 12 residues long. This chain's CDR3 is CSASGQNTEAFF. The CDR3 bases are TGCAGCGCGTCAGGACAGAACACTGAAGCTTTCTTT.

This clonotype was recorded a few times. V is TRBV10-3 and J is TRBJ2-3; the match to TRBD1 covers 7 bases. Germline lookup yields CDR1 ENHRY and CDR2 SYGVKD. The CDR3 consists of 14 residues. The ends lost 8 bases at V and 0 bases at J; junction bases unmatched: 5. The CDR3 DNA is TGTGCCATCCACCGGGACAGAAGCACAGATACGCAGTATTTT. It translates to CAIHRDRSTDTQYF.

This clonotype has only a few counts. This chain uses TRBV12-3 or TRBV12-4 with TRBJ2-1; D possibly uses TRBD1 or TRBD2 (5 bases each). The CDR3 covers 16 residues. The V end lost 4 bases, the J end lost 3 bases, and 16 bases lay between the germline ends. The CDR3 DNA follows: TGTGCCAGCAGTTGGGGCGTTGGGGGACGCTACAATGAGCAGTTCTTC. Its translation: CASSWGVGGRYNEQFF.

This clonotype was observed a few times. The chain couples TRBV6-2 or TRBV6-3 to TRBJ2-1; no clear D gene. The CDR3 length is 12 residues. Germline V gene sequence: CDR1 MNHEY, CDR2 SVGEGT. Trimming stripped 7 bases from V and 5 bases from J, with 9 bases between. CDR3: CASKALNNEQFF. CDR3 nucleotides: TGTGCCAGCAAAGCCCTCAACAATGAGCAGTTCTTC.

There are many counts of this clonotype. The genes are TRBV7-2 and TRBJ1-3; a weak D match, TRBD1 (5 bases). With 5 bases removed from V and 3 bases from J, the gap between germline ends came to 14 bases. The CDR3 loop spans 15 amino acids. CDR1 and CDR2 from the germline V gene are SGHTA and FQGNSA. The CDR3 DNA reads as TGTGCCAGCAGCCCGACGGGGGGTAGTGGAAACACCATATATTTT. This codes for CASSPTGGSGNTIYF.

This clonotype has more than one count but fewer than ten. The chain uses TRBV5-6 and TRBJ1-1, with 10 bases identical to TRBD1. The V and J ends lost 1 base and 3 bases, in that order; junction bases with no gene match: 6. Germline lookup yields CDR1 SGHDT and CDR2 YYEEEE. CDR3 length: 16 residues. This chain's CDR3 is CASSLPGQGTDTEAFF. The CDR3 nucleotides read TGTGCCAGCAGCTTGCCGGGACAGGGGACGGACACTGAAGCTTTCTTT. The entire variable domain, with the rest obtained from reference TRBV5-6 and TRBJ1-1, is as follows: DAGVTQSPTHLIKTRGQQVTLRCSPKSGHDTVSWYQQALGQGPQFIFQYYEEEERQRGNFPDRFSGHQFPNYSSELNVNALLLGDSALYLCASSLPGQGTDTEAFFGQGTRLTVV.

This clonotype was counted at least ten times. The rearrangement uses TRBV6-6 and TRBJ2-5, with TRBD1 matching 7 bases. The V gene's germline CDR1 is MNHNY and CDR2 SVGAGI (reference sequence). The V segment lost 7 bases and the J segment 3 bases; nucleotides outside the gene matches: 8. This CDR3 has 14 residues. The CDR3: CASTPHDREETQYF. Here the CDR3 DNA reads TGTGCCAGCACCCCGCACGACAGGGAAGAGACCCAGTACTTC.

In this sample, this clonotype turned up many times. The chain is built from TRBV29-1 and TRBJ2-7; a possible D gene is TRBD2 (6 bases). The CDR3 length is 13 residues. The germline V and J ends were trimmed by 3 bases and 4 bases, with 13 bases remaining between them. Per germline, CDR1 SQVTM and CDR2 ANQGSEA. DNA for the CDR3: TGCAGCGTTGAGACCGGGGAGGTTTACGAGCAGTACTTC. Translation gives CSVETGEVYEQYF.